A selection of T cell receptor beta chains follows, all from one sample in a study of shared clonotypes between healthy human individuals. The method was immunoSEQ multiplex PCR; TCRdb's version includes in-frame clones alone and lacks a portion of them. The table lists roughly 2.5 million clones, around 90% of them singletons. The sequenced sample was naive CD4+ T cells sorted from blood. The receptors here all came from a man younger than 35 in good health. Each CDR3 is given with its conserved first and last residue. The order of the fields is V gene, D gene, J gene, clone size, CDR3 protein, CDR3 DNA. A D gene is named only where the DNA matches it firmly. A row's size may be missing; if present it is once, few, many or a size class.

v_gene: TRBV5-4; d_gene: -; j_gene: TRBJ2-1; abundance: -; CDR3aa: CASSTQAVGYNEQFF; CDR3nt: TGTGCCAGCAGCACCCAAGCGGTTGGCTACAATGAGCAGTTCTTC
v_gene: TRBV5-1; d_gene: -; j_gene: TRBJ2-3; abundance: -; CDR3aa: CASSPQAGGRRDTQYF; CDR3nt: TGCGCCAGCAGCCCCCAGGCCGGGGGGCGTAGAGATACGCAGTATTTT
v_gene: TRBV6-7; d_gene: TRBD1; j_gene: TRBJ1-4; abundance: -; CDR3aa: CASSYSGQPKTNEKLFF; CDR3nt: TGTGCCAGCAGTTACTCGGGACAGCCCAAAACTAATGAAAAACTGTTTTTT
v_gene: TRBV11-3; d_gene: -; j_gene: TRBJ2-2; abundance: -; CDR3aa: CASTLGGQGELFF; CDR3nt: TGTGCCAGCACCTTGGGGGGGCAAGGGGAGCTGTTTTTT
v_gene: TRBV2; d_gene: -; j_gene: TRBJ2-1; abundance: -; CDR3aa: CASSVVPQGSNEQFF; CDR3nt: TGTGCCAGCAGTGTTGTCCCCCAAGGCAGCAATGAGCAGTTCTTC
v_gene: TRBV5-1; d_gene: -; j_gene: TRBJ2-7; abundance: -; CDR3aa: CASSTPDRVGYEQYF; CDR3nt: TGCGCCAGCAGCACCCCAGACAGAGTTGGCTACGAGCAGTACTTC
v_gene: TRBV7-9; d_gene: -; j_gene: TRBJ2-1; abundance: -; CDR3aa: CATPRPIEQFF; CDR3nt: TGTGCCACCCCGCGTCCCATTGAGCAGTTCTTC
v_gene: TRBV10-3; d_gene: -; j_gene: TRBJ1-2; abundance: -; CDR3aa: CAISESWTGYTF; CDR3nt: TGTGCCATCAGTGAGTCGTGGACTGGCTACACCTTC
v_gene: TRBV4-1; d_gene: -; j_gene: TRBJ1-5; abundance: once; CDR3aa: CASSQEKTTGVAGHQPQHF; CDR3nt: TGCGCCAGCAGCCAAGAGAAAACTACCGGCGTAGCCGGGCATCAGCCCCAGCATTTT
v_gene: TRBV5-1; d_gene: -; j_gene: TRBJ2-7; abundance: -; CDR3aa: CASSTVTSSYEQYF; CDR3nt: TGCGCCAGCAGTACCGTTACGAGCTCCTACGAGCAGTACTTC
v_gene: TRBV7-9; d_gene: -; j_gene: TRBJ1-6; abundance: -; CDR3aa: CASSRVGDSPLHF; CDR3nt: TGTGCCAGCAGCCGGGTTGGGGATTCACCCCTCCACTTT
v_gene: TRBV10-2; d_gene: TRBD2; j_gene: TRBJ2-1; abundance: -; CDR3aa: CASSEGTTYFNEQFF; CDR3nt: TGCGCCAGCAGTGAGGGGACTACTTACTTCAATGAGCAGTTCTTC
v_gene: TRBV5-4; d_gene: -; j_gene: TRBJ1-6; abundance: -; CDR3aa: CASRSQGTSPLHF; CDR3nt: TGTGCCAGCAGGTCCCAGGGAACCTCACCCCTCCACTTT
v_gene: TRBV30; d_gene: TRBD1; j_gene: TRBJ1-5; abundance: -; CDR3aa: CAWSEGQVNQPQHF; CDR3nt: TGTGCCTGGAGTGAGGGACAGGTCAATCAGCCCCAGCATTTT
v_gene: TRBV11-3; d_gene: -; j_gene: TRBJ2-3; abundance: -; CDR3aa: CASSLGGATDTQYF; CDR3nt: TGTGCCAGCAGCTTAGGCGGGGCCACAGATACGCAGTATTTT
v_gene: TRBV5-1; d_gene: -; j_gene: TRBJ1-3; abundance: -; CDR3aa: CASSLGVPSGNTIYF; CDR3nt: TGCGCCAGCAGCTTGGGGGTCCCCTCTGGAAACACCATATATTTT
v_gene: TRBV5-1; d_gene: TRBD2; j_gene: TRBJ2-3; abundance: -; CDR3aa: CASSQTSHRSTDTQYF; CDR3nt: TGCGCCAGCAGCCAGACTAGCCACCGGAGCACAGATACGCAGTATTTT
v_gene: TRBV7-2; d_gene: -; j_gene: TRBJ2-5; abundance: once; CDR3aa: CASSSGGIRPQYF; CDR3nt: TGTGCCAGCAGCTCAGGAGGCATCCGGCCCCAGTACTTC
v_gene: TRBV5-1; d_gene: -; j_gene: TRBJ2-1; abundance: -; CDR3aa: CASSLVMQGNNEQFF; CDR3nt: TGCGCCAGCAGCTTGGTTATGCAGGGAAACAATGAGCAGTTCTTC
v_gene: TRBV29-1; d_gene: -; j_gene: TRBJ2-7; abundance: -; CDR3aa: CSVAGQLTYEQYF; CDR3nt: TGCAGCGTAGCAGGACAGCTTACCTACGAGCAGTACTTC
v_gene: TRBV12-5; d_gene: TRBD1; j_gene: TRBJ2-1; abundance: -; CDR3aa: CASGTTDRGEQFF; CDR3nt: TGTGCTAGTGGCACCACCGACAGGGGAGAGCAGTTCTTC
v_gene: TRBV9; d_gene: -; j_gene: TRBJ2-5; abundance: -; CDR3aa: CASSVGRGHQPETQYF; CDR3nt: TGTGCCAGCAGCGTAGGGCGGGGGCACCAGCCGGAGACCCAGTACTTC
v_gene: TRBV7-3; d_gene: TRBD2; j_gene: TRBJ2-1; abundance: -; CDR3aa: CASSPLRTSGGPSEQFF; CDR3nt: TGTGCCAGCAGCCCATTGAGGACTAGCGGGGGCCCAAGTGAGCAGTTCTTC
v_gene: TRBV28; d_gene: -; j_gene: TRBJ1-2; abundance: -; CDR3aa: CASSLEARIPNYGYTF; CDR3nt: TGTGCCAGCAGTTTAGAGGCCAGGATCCCCAACTATGGCTACACCTTC
v_gene: TRBV7-8; d_gene: -; j_gene: TRBJ2-7; abundance: -; CDR3aa: CASSLEKGSSYEQYF; CDR3nt: TGTGCCAGCAGCTTAGAAAAGGGGAGCTCCTACGAGCAGTACTTC
v_gene: TRBV14; d_gene: -; j_gene: TRBJ2-7; abundance: -; CDR3aa: CASSQARRGSDSYEQYF; CDR3nt: TGTGCCAGCAGCCAAGCAAGGCGCGGGTCAGACTCCTACGAGCAGTACTTC
v_gene: TRBV5-6; d_gene: -; j_gene: TRBJ1-2; abundance: -; CDR3aa: CASSLGPPPPYYGYTF; CDR3nt: TGTGCCAGCAGCTTGGGGCCCCCACCCCCGTACTATGGCTACACCTTC
v_gene: TRBV27; d_gene: -; j_gene: TRBJ1-4; abundance: -; CDR3aa: CASSPLRTLVEKLFF; CDR3nt: TGTGCCAGCAGTCCTCTGCGGACTCTGGTGGAAAAACTGTTTTTT
v_gene: TRBV5-6; d_gene: -; j_gene: TRBJ2-7; abundance: -; CDR3aa: CASSPLETSSYEQYF; CDR3nt: TGTGCCAGCAGCCCTCTTGAGACTAGCTCCTACGAGCAGTACTTC
v_gene: TRBV7-8; d_gene: -; j_gene: TRBJ1-2; abundance: -; CDR3aa: CASSLVLGLDGYTF; CDR3nt: TGTGCCAGCAGCTTAGTTTTGGGGTTGGATGGCTACACCTTC
v_gene: TRBV7-2; d_gene: -; j_gene: TRBJ2-4; abundance: -; CDR3aa: CASSPSSISNIQYF; CDR3nt: TGTGCCAGCAGCCCCTCTAGCATATCGAACATTCAGTACTTC
v_gene: TRBV5-4; d_gene: -; j_gene: TRBJ2-3; abundance: -; CDR3aa: CASSLGGDRGTDTQYF; CDR3nt: TGTGCCAGCAGCCTCGGGGGTGACAGGGGCACAGATACGCAGTATTTT
v_gene: TRBV6-5; d_gene: -; j_gene: TRBJ1-2; abundance: -; CDR3aa: CASSLAGFYGYTF; CDR3nt: TGTGCCAGCAGCCTCGCCGGCTTCTATGGCTACACCTTC
v_gene: TRBV28; d_gene: TRBD1; j_gene: TRBJ1-1; abundance: -; CDR3aa: CASSLTGGTEAFF; CDR3nt: TGTGCCAGCAGCCTAACAGGGGGCACTGAAGCTTTCTTT
v_gene: TRBV7-9; d_gene: TRBD1; j_gene: TRBJ1-2; abundance: -; CDR3aa: CASSVGQGSGYTF; CDR3nt: TGTGCCAGCAGCGTGGGACAGGGATCTGGCTACACCTTC
v_gene: TRBV27; d_gene: -; j_gene: TRBJ2-3; abundance: -; CDR3aa: CASSLWQGTDTQYF; CDR3nt: TGTGCCAGCAGTTTATGGCAGGGCACAGATACGCAGTATTTT
v_gene: TRBV7-9; d_gene: -; j_gene: TRBJ2-2; abundance: once; CDR3aa: CASGSATGELFF; CDR3nt: TGTGCCAGCGGTTCAGCGACCGGGGAGCTGTTTTTT
v_gene: TRBV10-3; d_gene: TRBD2; j_gene: TRBJ2-1; abundance: -; CDR3aa: CAIRLAGGYEQFF; CDR3nt: TGTGCCATCAGACTAGCGGGAGGCTATGAGCAGTTCTTC
v_gene: TRBV19; d_gene: -; j_gene: TRBJ1-4; abundance: -; CDR3aa: CASSMTDREKLFF; CDR3nt: TGTGCCAGTAGTATGACGGACCGGGAAAAACTGTTTTTT
v_gene: TRBV6-5; d_gene: TRBD1; j_gene: TRBJ2-7; abundance: -; CDR3aa: CASSRRGNYEQYF; CDR3nt: TGTGCCAGCAGTCGCAGGGGGAACTACGAGCAGTACTTC
v_gene: TRBV2; d_gene: -; j_gene: TRBJ1-2; abundance: -; CDR3aa: CASSEIAAYGYTF; CDR3nt: TGTGCCAGCAGTGAAATTGCAGCCTATGGCTACACCTTC
v_gene: TRBV2; d_gene: TRBD2; j_gene: TRBJ2-5; abundance: -; CDR3aa: CASSRELAGVQETQYF; CDR3nt: TGTGCCAGCAGTCGAGAACTAGCGGGAGTACAAGAGACCCAGTACTTC
v_gene: TRBV6-6; d_gene: -; j_gene: TRBJ2-1; abundance: -; CDR3aa: CASGSAYSYNEQFF; CDR3nt: TGTGCCAGCGGTAGCGCCTATTCCTACAATGAGCAGTTCTTC
v_gene: TRBV10-3; d_gene: -; j_gene: TRBJ1-3; abundance: -; CDR3aa: CAISVQVSGNTIYF; CDR3nt: TGTGCCATCAGTGTACAGGTTTCTGGAAACACCATATATTTT
v_gene: TRBV19; d_gene: TRBD1; j_gene: TRBJ1-2; abundance: -; CDR3aa: CASIDRGGNYGYTF; CDR3nt: TGTGCCAGTATCGACAGGGGAGGAAACTATGGCTACACCTTC